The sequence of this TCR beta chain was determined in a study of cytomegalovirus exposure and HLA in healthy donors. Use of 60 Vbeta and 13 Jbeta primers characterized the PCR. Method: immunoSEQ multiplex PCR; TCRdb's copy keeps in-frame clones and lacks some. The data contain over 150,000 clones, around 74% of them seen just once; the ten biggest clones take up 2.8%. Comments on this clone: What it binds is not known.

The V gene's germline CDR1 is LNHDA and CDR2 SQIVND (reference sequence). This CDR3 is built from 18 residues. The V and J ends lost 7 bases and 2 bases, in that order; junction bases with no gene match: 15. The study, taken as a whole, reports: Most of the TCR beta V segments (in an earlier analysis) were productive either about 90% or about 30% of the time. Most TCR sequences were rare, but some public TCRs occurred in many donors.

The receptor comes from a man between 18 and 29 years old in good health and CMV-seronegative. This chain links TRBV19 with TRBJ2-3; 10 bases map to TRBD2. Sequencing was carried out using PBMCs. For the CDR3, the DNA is TGTGCCAGTATGGGTGTTGGGAGGACTAGCGGCTTCACAGATACGCAGTATTTT. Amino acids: CASMGVGRTSGFTDTQYF.